The 17 T cell receptor beta chains below all came from one sample that was sequenced in a study of shared clonotypes between healthy human individuals. Measured with immunoSEQ multiplex PCR; TCRdb has only the in-frame clones, and not every one. The sample records some 200,000 clones, 85% to 95% being singletons. Sequences were obtained from naive CD4+ T cells sorted from blood. Specified subset: CD45RA+ positively selected. The receptors were sampled from a woman aged 30 to 39 in good health.

J is TRBJ2-7 and V is TRBV14; TRBD2 aligns across 9 bases. The CDR3 totals 17 residues. Trimming took 2 bases from V and 0 from J; bases not matched to a gene: 8. The germline CDR1 and CDR2 sequences are SGHDN and FVKESK. The CDR3 sequence: CASSQLDSGRSSYEQYF. CDR3 DNA sequence: TGTGCCAGCAGCCAATTAGATAGCGGGAGAAGCTCCTACGAGCAGTACTTC.

This chain joins TRBV7-9 and TRBJ2-7; TRBD2 aligns across 14 bases. This CDR3 comprises 17 residues. V lost 4 bases to trimming and J lost 2 bases; unmatched junction nucleotides: 7. CDR1 is SEHNR and CDR2 is FQNEAQ in the germline V gene (reference sequence). The CDR3 DNA follows: TGTGCCAGCAGCTACTTTAGGACTAGCGGGAGGACCTACGAGCAGTACTTC. Translation: CASSYFRTSGRTYEQYF.

J is TRBJ1-1 and V is TRBV27; TRBD1 is a possible D gene (6 bases). CDR3 length: 16 residues. Trimming removed 4 bases at V and 0 bases at J, with 15 bases between. Germline CDR1 and CDR2: MNHEY and SMNVEV (reference sequence). The CDR3 DNA sequence: TGTGCCAGCAGTTCCCCGGACAGAAGCATGAACACTGAAGCTTTCTTT. Translating it yields CASSSPDRSMNTEAFF.

This chain uses TRBV28 with TRBJ2-7; D is undetermined. This CDR3 contains 15 residues. V lost 8 bases and J lost 2, with 19 bases in between. Germline V CDR1 and CDR2: MDHEN, SYDVKM. The CDR3 DNA is TGTGCCAGCCGTTATGGACCCCGGAACCCCTACGAGCAGTACTTC. This encodes CASRYGPRNPYEQYF.

The chain has TRBV11-2 and TRBJ2-7; a possible D gene is TRBD2 (5 bases). The ends were cut back, 0 bases at V and 6 bases at J, with 9 bases in the middle. Germline CDR1 and CDR2: SGHAT and FQNNGV. The CDR3 is made up of 13 amino acids. In nucleotides, the CDR3 is TGTGCCAGCAGCTTAGAAGCGGAAGGCGAGCAGTACTTC. Translation gives CASSLEAEGEQYF.

The rearrangement links TRBV6-5 to TRBJ2-3, with 9 bases identical to TRBD1. J lost 5 bases, V lost 6 bases, and 6 bases had no gene match. CDR3 length equals 14 residues. Germline V gene sequence: CDR1 MNHEY, CDR2 SVGAGI. The DNA of the CDR3 is TGTGCCAGCAGCCCCGACAGGGGGGTAGATACGCAGTATTTT. Encoded protein: CASSPDRGVDTQYF.

V gene TRBV5-5 combines with J gene TRBJ2-7, with 8 bases lining up with TRBD1. Germline CDR1 SGHKS, CDR2 YYEKEE (reference sequence). The junction had 8 bases not matched to a gene; V was cut back by 4 bases and J by 2 bases. The CDR3 runs 15 residues. CDR3 coding DNA: TGTGCCAGCAGCCCGCAGGGGGCGGATGCCTACGAGCAGTACTTC. As protein: CASSPQGADAYEQYF.

The chain carries TRBV19 and TRBJ2-2; D is perhaps TRBD1 (6 bases). The CDR3 extends over 14 amino acids. V dropped 9 bases and J dropped 6 bases, with 17 bases sitting between them. CDR1 is LNHDA, CDR2 SQIVND, per germline (reference sequence). The CDR3 loop reads CASLSQGAPGELFF. CDR3 nucleotides: TGTGCCAGCCTCTCACAGGGAGCACCCGGGGAGCTGTTTTTT. Full variable domain (outside the CDR3, taken from reference TRBV19 and TRBJ2-2): DGGITQSPKYLFRKEGQNVTLSCEQNLNHDAMYWYRQDPGQGLRLIYYSQIVNDFQKGDIAEGYSVSREKKESFPLTVTSAQKNPTAFYLCASLSQGAPGELFFGEGSRLTVL.

V and J are TRBV2 and TRBJ2-4; D possibly matches TRBD1 or TRBD2 (7 bases each). V lost 8 bases, J lost 2 bases, and 22 bases lay in between. This CDR3 has 17 amino acids. Germline CDR1 and CDR2: SNHLY and FYNNEI. The CDR3 DNA sequence: TGTGCCAGCGGGCGGTTGTGGGAGGGGGCGACCAAAAACATTCAGTACTTC. It translates to CASGRLWEGATKNIQYF.

Worth noting for this clone: Other DNA sequences in this sample translate to the same CDR3. J is TRBJ2-6 and V is TRBV5-4; the D is unclear. The CDR3 extends over 14 amino acids. V lost 6 bases to trimming and J lost 10 bases, with 17 bases between them. Germline V gene lookup returns CDR1 SGHNT and CDR2 YYREEE (reference sequence). In DNA form, the CDR3 reads TGTGCCAGCACCACCCTCCCTATATCTAACGTCCTGACTTTC. Amino acids: CASTTLPISNVLTF.

This chain links TRBV28 with TRBJ2-5, with TRBD2 identical over 7 bases. There are 14 residues in the CDR3. The J segment lost 2 bases and the V segment lost 7 bases, leaving 7 bases of the junction unmatched. Germline assignment: CDR1 MDHEN and CDR2 SYDVKM. The CDR3 loop reads CASMETSRQETQYF. CDR3 nucleotide sequence: TGTGCCAGCATGGAGACTAGCAGACAAGAGACCCAGTACTTC.

This chain joins TRBV7-9 and TRBJ2-7, with D maybe TRBD2 (5 bases). Trimming removed 1 base from V and 2 bases from J, with 9 bases in between. The length of the CDR3 is 14 residues. Per germline, CDR1 SEHNR and CDR2 FQNEAQ (reference sequence). DNA for the CDR3: TGTGCCAGCAGCTTAGTTGTCGGGGCCTACGAGCAGTACTTC. It specifies CASSLVVGAYEQYF.

The chain links TRBV5-5 to TRBJ2-7; 9 nucleotides agree with TRBD1. CDR3 length: 15 amino acids. Germline values: CDR1 SGHKS, CDR2 YYEKEE (reference sequence). Trimming cost V 0 bases and J 5 bases; bases outside gene matches: 6. CDR3 sequence (DNA): TGTGCCAGCAGCTTGGTTCCGGGACAGGGAGACGAGCAGTACTTC. Protein product: CASSLVPGQGDEQYF.

This sequence joins TRBV7-8 and TRBJ1-5, with TRBD1 as a possible D gene (5 bases). The CDR3 is 15 amino acids. V dropped 5 bases and J dropped 1 base, with 12 bases sitting between them. Germline CDR1 and CDR2: SGHVS and FQNEAQ. This CDR3 is CASSQDQGSNQPQHF. The CDR3, as DNA: TGTGCCAGCAGCCAGGATCAGGGAAGCAATCAGCCCCAGCATTTT.

J is TRBJ2-1 and V is TRBV7-7; D not resolved. Germline assignment: CDR1 SSHAT and CDR2 FNYEAQ (reference sequence). This CDR3 has 14 amino acids. The V end lost 3 bases, the J end lost 6 bases, and 12 bases lay between the germline ends. The CDR3 protein is CASSFGLPGNEQFF. The CDR3 DNA sequence: TGTGCCAGCAGCTTTGGGTTGCCGGGCAATGAGCAGTTCTTC.

To note about this clone: The same CDR3 can be traced to other DNA sequences in this sample. The V call is TRBV5-1, the J call TRBJ2-5; D ambiguous. The CDR3 runs to 12 residues. Germline V gene sequence: CDR1 SGHRS, CDR2 YFSETQ. V dropped 0 bases and J dropped 5 bases, with 5 bases sitting between them. CDR3 in amino acids: CASSLVGETQYF. CDR3 coding DNA: TGCGCCAGCAGCTTGGTCGGCGAGACCCAGTACTTC.

This clone was found a few times. The chain recombines TRBV5-1 with TRBJ2-7; D unresolved. The CDR3 consists of 14 residues. Trimming took 0 bases from V and 6 from J, leaving 13 bases between them. The germline gives CDR1 SGHRS, CDR2 YFSETQ. The CDR3 DNA reads TGCGCCAGCAGCTTGGCAGAGGACCTCTCCGAGCAGTACTTC. Translated, it gives CASSLAEDLSEQYF.